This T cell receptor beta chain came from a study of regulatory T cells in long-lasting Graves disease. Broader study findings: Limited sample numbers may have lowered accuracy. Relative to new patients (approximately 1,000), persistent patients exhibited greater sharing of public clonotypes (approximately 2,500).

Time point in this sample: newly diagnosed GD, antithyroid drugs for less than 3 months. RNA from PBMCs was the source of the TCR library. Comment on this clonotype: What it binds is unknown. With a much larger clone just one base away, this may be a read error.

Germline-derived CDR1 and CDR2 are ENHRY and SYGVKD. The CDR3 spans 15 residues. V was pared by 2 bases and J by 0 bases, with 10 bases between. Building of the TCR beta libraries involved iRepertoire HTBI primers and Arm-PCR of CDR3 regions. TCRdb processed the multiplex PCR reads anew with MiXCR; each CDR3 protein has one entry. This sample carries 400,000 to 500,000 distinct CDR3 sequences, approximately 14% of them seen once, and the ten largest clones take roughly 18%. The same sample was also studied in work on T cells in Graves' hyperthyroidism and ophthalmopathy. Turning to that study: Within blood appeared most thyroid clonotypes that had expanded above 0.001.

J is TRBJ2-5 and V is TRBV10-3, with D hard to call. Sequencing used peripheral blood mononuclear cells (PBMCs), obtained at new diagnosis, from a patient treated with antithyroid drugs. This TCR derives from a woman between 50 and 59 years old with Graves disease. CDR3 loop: CAISEPDAYQETQYF. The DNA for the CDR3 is TGTGCCATCAGTGAGCCGGACGCATACCAAGAGACCCAGTACTTC.